This T cell receptor (beta chain) was obtained from a study of shared clonotypes between healthy human individuals. Notes on the study in general: A limitation of the genetic and exposure-history diversity represented arose from few donors.

Naive CD8 cells, CD45RO-negative and positively selected for CCR7, excluded terminally differentiated effector memory CD45RA+ cells. Germline CDR1 and CDR2: MGHRA and YSYEKL. CDR3 length: 17 residues. V was pared by 4 bases and J by 4 bases, with 19 bases between. This clone has a single count. The target antigen is unknown. TCRdb's table, derived via immunoSEQ multiplex PCR, lists solely in-frame clones and lacks some. The sample shows about 2.1 million clones, just under 95% of them seen only once. Sample: naive CD8+ T cells from PBMCs. The TCR was taken from a man aged 18 to 35 in good health. Some clones in this sample may be carry-over from other donors' samples. The V gene is TRBV4-1, the J gene TRBJ1-4, with D tentatively TRBD1 (6 bases). CDR3: CASSPLVPGAVNEKLFF. CDR3 coding DNA: TGCGCCAGCAGCCCATTAGTCCCAGGGGCGGTTAATGAAAAACTGTTTTTT.